Listed below are T cell receptor beta chains from one sample, sequenced in a study of T-cell reconstitution after alpha-beta-depleted transplantation in children. TCRdb re-called the PCR reads through MiXCR, storing one row per CDR3 protein. This table has some 340,000 distinct CDR3 sequences, 10% appearing once. Sequences were derived from PBMCs from the stem cell graft donor, sampled from the stem cell graft. Every receptor here comes from a human donor who donated a stem cell graft to a child with acute lymphoblastic leukemia. The CDR3 runs from the conserved cysteine through the conserved F or W. Each record gives: V gene, D gene, J gene, clone size, CDR3 protein, CDR3 DNA. The D gene is left open where the match is weak. Clone size, where shown, is once, few, many, or a class for clones that have expanded.

v_call: TRBV4-3
d_call: -
j_call: TRBJ2-5
clone_size: -
cdr3_aa: CASGQDPPTTTGETQYF
cdr3_nt: TGCGCCAGCGGTCAAGATCCCCCGACTACCACAGGAGAGACCCAGTACTTC

v_call: TRBV2
d_call: TRBD1
j_call: TRBJ2-1
clone_size: -
cdr3_aa: CASRQRTGDNEQFF
cdr3_nt: TGTGCCAGCAGACAACGGACAGGGGACAATGAGCAGTTCTTC

v_call: TRBV4-1
d_call: -
j_call: TRBJ1-5
clone_size: many
cdr3_aa: CASSHRRGSNQPQHF
cdr3_nt: TGCGCCAGCAGCCATCGGAGGGGAAGCAATCAGCCCCAGCATTTT

v_call: TRBV27
d_call: -
j_call: TRBJ1-5
clone_size: -
cdr3_aa: CASSLFGFSNQPQHF
cdr3_nt: TGTGCCAGCAGTTTATTTGGTTTTAGCAATCAGCCCCAGCATTTT

v_call: TRBV12-3/TRBV12-4
d_call: -
j_call: TRBJ1-2
clone_size: -
cdr3_aa: CASSPSRGGYTF
cdr3_nt: TGTGCCAGCAGCCCTTCACGGGGCGGCTACACCTTC

v_call: TRBV4-1
d_call: -
j_call: TRBJ2-5
clone_size: few
cdr3_aa: CASSPGSGVQETQYF
cdr3_nt: TGCGCCAGCAGCCCAGGCTCAGGAGTCCAAGAGACCCAGTACTTC

v_call: TRBV4-2
d_call: -
j_call: TRBJ2-3
clone_size: few
cdr3_aa: CASSQEMGLGTDTQYF
cdr3_nt: TGTGCCAGCAGCCAAGAGATGGGGCTAGGTACAGATACGCAGTATTTT

v_call: TRBV11-1
d_call: TRBD2
j_call: TRBJ2-1
clone_size: -
cdr3_aa: CASSLKRGGGLAVNNEQFF
cdr3_nt: TGTGCCAGCAGCTTAAAGAGGGGGGGCGGACTAGCGGTCAACAATGAGCAGTTCTTC

v_call: TRBV7-6
d_call: TRBD1
j_call: TRBJ1-3
clone_size: few
cdr3_aa: CASSLAQTGAGNTIYF
cdr3_nt: TGTGCCAGCAGCTTAGCCCAGACAGGGGCTGGAAACACCATATATTTT

v_call: TRBV7-9
d_call: -
j_call: TRBJ2-5
clone_size: few
cdr3_aa: CASSSRTTQETQYF
cdr3_nt: TGTGCCAGCAGCTCCAGGACTACCCAAGAGACCCAGTACTTC

v_call: TRBV5-1
d_call: -
j_call: TRBJ2-7
clone_size: -
cdr3_aa: CASSLDGTPRSPHEQYF
cdr3_nt: TGCGCCAGCAGCTTGGATGGGACGCCCCGATCCCCCCACGAGCAGTACTTC

v_call: TRBV29-1
d_call: TRBD1
j_call: TRBJ2-7
clone_size: -
cdr3_aa: CSVGGTGTYEQYF
cdr3_nt: TGCAGCGTTGGGGGGACAGGGACCTACGAGCAGTACTTC

v_call: TRBV7-9
d_call: TRBD2
j_call: TRBJ2-7
clone_size: few
cdr3_aa: CASSFPTSGSNYEQYF
cdr3_nt: TGTGCCAGCAGCTTCCCCACTAGCGGGAGTAATTACGAGCAGTACTTC

v_call: TRBV10-3
d_call: TRBD2
j_call: TRBJ2-1
clone_size: -
cdr3_aa: CAISESWTSDHNEQFF
cdr3_nt: TGTGCCATCAGTGAGAGTTGGACTAGCGACCACAATGAGCAGTTCTTC

v_call: TRBV20-1
d_call: -
j_call: TRBJ1-2
clone_size: -
cdr3_aa: CSASELIRVAVGDTF
cdr3_nt: TGCAGTGCTAGTGAACTCATTAGGGTTGCTGTTGGCGACACCTTC

v_call: TRBV9
d_call: TRBD1
j_call: TRBJ2-7
clone_size: -
cdr3_aa: CASSVSGGYEQYF
cdr3_nt: TGTGCCAGCAGCGTATCAGGGGGCTACGAGCAGTACTTC

v_call: TRBV6-1
d_call: -
j_call: TRBJ1-5
clone_size: few
cdr3_aa: CASRSGDQPQHF
cdr3_nt: TGTGCCAGCAGGTCAGGGGACCAGCCCCAGCATTTT